This T cell receptor beta chain was obtained from a study of a mutant IDH1 vaccine in newly diagnosed glioma. Study-level results: Vaccination elicited immune responses in around 92% of patients. There seemed to be no relation between pseudoprogression and changes in top peripheral T cell clonotypes.

The data were produced by immunoSEQ multiplex PCR, yet TCRdb's version contains in-frame clones alone and is incomplete. The table shows 50,000 to 65,000 clones, with roughly 90% occurring only once. Germline CDR1 reads SGHRS; CDR2 reads YFSETQ. There are 14 residues in the CDR3. The V gene lost 2 bases and the J gene lost 2 bases, with 10 bases spanning the gap. Time point denoted: week 11, during vaccination. Vaccinated patients received 300 ug of mutant IDH1 20-mer peptide per dose, with topical imiquimod. About this clone itself: Its antigen is still unknown.

The chain joins TRBV5-1 to TRBJ2-5, with unresolved D. The sequence was collected from a man aged 45-60 years with glioma. The sequencing used PBMCs, collected from a glioma patient whose treatment included an IDH1 peptide vaccine. Here the CDR3 DNA reads TGCGCCAGCAGCTTCCAAGGGATTCAAGAGACCCAGTACTTC. Its translation is CASSFQGIQETQYF.